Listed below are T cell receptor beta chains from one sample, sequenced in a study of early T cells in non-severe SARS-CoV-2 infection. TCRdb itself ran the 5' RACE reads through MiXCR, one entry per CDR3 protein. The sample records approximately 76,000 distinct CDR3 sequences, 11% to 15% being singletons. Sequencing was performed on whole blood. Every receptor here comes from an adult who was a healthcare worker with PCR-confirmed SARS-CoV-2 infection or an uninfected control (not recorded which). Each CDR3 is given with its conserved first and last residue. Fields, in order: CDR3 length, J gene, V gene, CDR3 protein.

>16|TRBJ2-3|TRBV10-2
CASSESGSGGTDTQYF
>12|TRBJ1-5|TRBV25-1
CASSASNQPQHF
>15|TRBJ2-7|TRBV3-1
CASSRTSSSTYEQYF
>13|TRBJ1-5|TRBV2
CASSEGVSQPQHF
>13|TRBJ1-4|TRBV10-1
CASSDGANEKLFF
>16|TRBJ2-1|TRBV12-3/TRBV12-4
CASTRRTGSPYNEQFF
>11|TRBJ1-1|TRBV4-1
CASSQDVRVLF
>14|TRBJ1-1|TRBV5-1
CASSSRDRATEAFF
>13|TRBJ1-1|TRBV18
CASSPDWETEAFF
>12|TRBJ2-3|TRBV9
CASSASLDTQYF
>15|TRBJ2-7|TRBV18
CASSSTSGSNYEQYF
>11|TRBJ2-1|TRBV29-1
CSGRGGNEQFF
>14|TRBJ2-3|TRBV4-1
CASSQGLARDTQYF
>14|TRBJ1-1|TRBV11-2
CASSKDRGLTEAFF
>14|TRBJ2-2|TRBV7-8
CASSSTGFTGELFF
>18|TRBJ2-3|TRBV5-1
CASSLGDGGFVSGRTQYF
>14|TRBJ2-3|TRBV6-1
CASSPTGISDTQYF
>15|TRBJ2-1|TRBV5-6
CASSSAGLAFNEQFF
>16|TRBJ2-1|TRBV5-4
CASSLGGILLPNEQFF
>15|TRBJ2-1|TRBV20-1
CSASFPGTVKNEQFF
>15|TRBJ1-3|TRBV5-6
CASSLTGGSGNTIYF
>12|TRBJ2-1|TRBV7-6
CASSLGEGEQFF
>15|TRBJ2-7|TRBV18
CASSPFSSGMGEQYF
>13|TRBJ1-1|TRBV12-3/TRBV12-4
CASSRQIETEAFF
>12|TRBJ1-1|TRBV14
CASSQGRGQAFF
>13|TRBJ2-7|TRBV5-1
CASSGRGSYEQYF
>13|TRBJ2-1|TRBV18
CASSPPERNEQFF